These T cell receptor beta chains were read from a single sample in a study of blood T cell repertoires in COVID-19. Method: immunoSEQ multiplex PCR; TCRdb's copy keeps in-frame clones and lacks some. The table includes 100,000 to 150,000 clones, around 89% detected once. Input material: peripheral blood. These receptor sequences come from a man aged 50 to 59 with acute or convalescent COVID-19. CDR3s include the opening cysteine and the closing phenylalanine or tryptophan. The D gene is left open where the match is weak. Size is stated for part of the rows, as once, few or many counts, or as a class when the clone is expanded.

d_gene	abundance	j_gene	v_gene	CDR3nt	CDR3aa
NA	NA	TRBJ1-2	TRBV7-2	TGTGCCAGCAGCTTATTCTACTCCACTAACTATGGCTACACCTTC	CASSLFYSTNYGYTF
NA	NA	TRBJ1-1	TRBV6-5	TGTGCCAGCAGTTATACCAGGGGCAGTGAAGCTTTCTTT	CASSYTRGSEAFF
NA	NA	TRBJ1-5	TRBV19	TGTGCCAGTACCCCTTGGACCGCAGACTATAGCAATCAGCCCCAGCATTTT	CASTPWTADYSNQPQHF
NA	NA	TRBJ2-3	TRBV10-1	TGCGCCAGCGTAGCGGTGCTCGGAGATACGCAGTATTTT	CASVAVLGDTQYF
TRBD1	NA	TRBJ2-1	TRBV10-3	TGTGCCATCAGAGGACCCCCGGGACAGGGGATCCATGAGCAGTTCTTC	CAIRGPPGQGIHEQFF
NA	NA	TRBJ2-5	TRBV27	TGTGCCAGCGGCTTCTCACAGGTTGGGACCCAGTACTTC	CASGFSQVGTQYF
NA	NA	TRBJ2-2	TRBV11-3	TGTGCCAGCAGCTTAGGGCCAGGGTCAAACACCGGGGAGCTGTTTTTT	CASSLGPGSNTGELFF
NA	NA	TRBJ2-3	TRBV9	TGTGCCAGCAGCGCTCTGGGGGCGTACACAGATACGCAGTATTTT	CASSALGAYTDTQYF
NA	NA	TRBJ1-6	TRBV19	TGTGCCAGTAGTGGTGCGGGGGCATACTCACCCCTCCACTTT	CASSGAGAYSPLHF
TRBD2	NA	TRBJ2-3	TRBV5-4	TGTGCCAGCAGACCGACTAGCGGGAGTTCGAATACGCAGTATTTT	CASRPTSGSSNTQYF
TRBD1	NA	TRBJ2-7	TRBV19	TGTGCCAGTAGTATCACAGGGGGCGCTTTGGTCGAGCAGTACTTC	CASSITGGALVEQYF
TRBD2	NA	TRBJ2-5	TRBV27	TGTGCCAGCAGTTCAGCTAGCGGTGTCCCAAAGACCCAGTACTTC	CASSSASGVPKTQYF
NA	few	TRBJ1-1	TRBV5-1	TGCGCCAGCAGCTTTACCAGGCGGAACACTGAAGCTTTCTTT	CASSFTRRNTEAFF
TRBD1	NA	TRBJ1-2	TRBV18	TGTGCCAGCTCTCCGAATCCGACAGGGCCAGTTTTAAGGGGCTACACCTTC	CASSPNPTGPVLRGYTF
NA	once	TRBJ1-1	TRBV6-1	TGTGCCAGCAGTGACACCGGGACTTCACAGATAGCTTTCTTT	CASSDTGTSQIAFF
TRBD2	NA	TRBJ2-6	TRBV30	TGTGCCTGGAGTCGTCGCGCCAGCGGGGCTCTCTCTGGGGCCAACGTCCTGACTTTC	CAWSRRASGALSGANVLTF
NA	NA	TRBJ1-4	TRBV14	TGTGCCAGCAGCCGATCCGGTCGGCGGGCTTATGAAAAACTGTTTTTT	CASSRSGRRAYEKLFF
TRBD2	NA	TRBJ2-7	TRBV3-1/TRBV3-2	TGTGCCAGCTCCGGCGGGAGAAGCTACGAGCAGTACTTC	CASSGGRSYEQYF
NA	NA	TRBJ2-7	TRBV10-3	TGTGCCATCAGTGAGCCGGACTACCCGAGCTCCTACGAGCAGTACTTC	CAISEPDYPSSYEQYF
NA	NA	TRBJ2-5	TRBV30	TGTGCCTGCACAGGCTCAACCCTCAGTTACCAAGAGACCCAGTACTTC	CACTGSTLSYQETQYF
TRBD2	NA	TRBJ2-3	TRBV5-1	TGCGCCAGCAGCTTGGAGCCGGGACTAGCGGATTCGCAGTATTTT	CASSLEPGLADSQYF
TRBD1	once	TRBJ2-7	TRBV27	TGTGCCAGCAGTTTTACCCAGGGGGCGTACGAGCAGTACTTC	CASSFTQGAYEQYF
NA	few	TRBJ1-1	TRBV7-2	TGTGCCAGCAGCTTTATGGGGCAGAACACTGAAGCTTTCTTT	CASSFMGQNTEAFF
TRBD2	NA	TRBJ2-1	TRBV10-1	TGCGCCAGCAGTGAGTCGGGGGGGTACAATGAGCAGTTCTTC	CASSESGGYNEQFF
NA	NA	TRBJ1-5	TRBV5-6	TGTGCCAGCAGCCTTGGTACGATCCAACATTGGGCTCCCCAGCATTTT	CASSLGTIQHWAPQHF
TRBD1	NA	TRBJ1-2	TRBV28	TGTGCCAGCAGCTCCCAACCCGGGACAGGGGAGTATGGCTACACCTTC	CASSSQPGTGEYGYTF
NA	NA	TRBJ1-1	TRBV7-2	TGTGCCAGCAGCCTTTCCCTGGAGGTCAACACTGAAGCTTTCTTT	CASSLSLEVNTEAFF
TRBD1	NA	TRBJ2-3	TRBV5-4	TGTGCCAGCAGCTTGGGTCTCAGGGGGGATACGCAGTATTTT	CASSLGLRGDTQYF
NA	NA	TRBJ2-7	TRBV18	TGTGCCAGCTCACTGGCAGGTTTATACGAGCAGTACTTC	CASSLAGLYEQYF
NA	NA	TRBJ2-1	TRBV6-5	TGTGCCAGCAGAACTAGCCTCCTCTACAATGAGCAGTTCTTC	CASRTSLLYNEQFF
NA	NA	TRBJ1-1	TRBV19	TGTGCCAGTAGTCCCGCCGGGGGGCCCACTGAAGCTTTCTTT	CASSPAGGPTEAFF
NA	NA	TRBJ2-7	TRBV28	TGTGCCAGCAGTTTAACAGGTTCCACCTACGAGCAGTACTTC	CASSLTGSTYEQYF
NA	NA	TRBJ1-1	TRBV30	TGTGCCTGGAGTCCGGACACGAACACTGAAGCTTTCTTT	CAWSPDTNTEAFF
TRBD1	NA	TRBJ2-6	TRBV7-8	TGTGCCAGCAGCTTGGGGACAGGGGAACCGTCTGGGGCCAACGTCCTGACTTTC	CASSLGTGEPSGANVLTF
NA	NA	TRBJ2-3	TRBV5-5	TGTGCCAGCAGCTTGGGACCCGGACAGCGCACAGATACGCAGTATTTT	CASSLGPGQRTDTQYF
NA	NA	TRBJ1-2	TRBV3-1/TRBV3-2	TGTGCCAGCAGCCAAGGAGGGTATGGCTACACCTTC	CASSQGGYGYTF
TRBD2	NA	TRBJ2-7	TRBV5-4	TGTGCCAGCAGCTTGTCACTAGCGGGGGGTGGTTCGCAGTACTTC	CASSLSLAGGGSQYF
TRBD1	NA	TRBJ1-1	TRBV28	TGTGCCAGCAGTTTTCAGACAGGGCCTATTGAAGCTTTCTTT	CASSFQTGPIEAFF
NA	NA	TRBJ2-5	TRBV19	TGTGCCAGTAGTATTGAACACCCTCCCAAGGAGACCCAGTACTTC	CASSIEHPPKETQYF
NA	NA	TRBJ1-1	TRBV9	TGTGCCAGCAGCGTAACCAGCGGAAACACTGAAGCTTTCTTT	CASSVTSGNTEAFF
NA	once	TRBJ2-7	TRBV6-5	TGTGCCAGCATGACCTACTTCGGGGCCTACGAGCAGTACTTC	CASMTYFGAYEQYF
NA	NA	TRBJ1-2	TRBV12-3/TRBV12-4	TGTGCCAGCACCGGTGGGGGGAGTGGCTACACCTTC	CASTGGGSGYTF
NA	NA	TRBJ2-7	TRBV3-1/TRBV3-2	TGTGCCAGCAGCCAAGAGGAATCCACACCAGGTGGCGAGCAGTACTTC	CASSQEESTPGGEQYF
NA	NA	TRBJ1-1	TRBV18	TGTGCCAGCTCACCAACAGGGTGGGACACTGAAGCTTTCTTT	CASSPTGWDTEAFF
NA	NA	TRBJ2-1	TRBV12-5	TGTGCTAGTGGCCCCATCCTTAGCTCCTACAATGAGCAGTTCTTC	CASGPILSSYNEQFF
TRBD1	NA	TRBJ1-5	TRBV2	TGTGCCAGCAGAGCCGGGACAGTTAGCAATCAGCCCCAGCATTTT	CASRAGTVSNQPQHF
NA	NA	TRBJ2-1	TRBV5-5	TGTGCCAGCAGCTTGGATGGTCCCAGAGGCTACAATGAGCAGTTCTTC	CASSLDGPRGYNEQFF
TRBD1	NA	TRBJ1-2	TRBV28	TGTGCCAGCAGAAGACAGGGGGCGTACTATGGCTACACCTTC	CASRRQGAYYGYTF
NA	NA	TRBJ1-5	TRBV6-2/TRBV6-3	TGTGCCAGCAGTTACCTGACATACCGATCGCCCCAGCATTTT	CASSYLTYRSPQHF
NA	NA	TRBJ2-7	TRBV5-1	TGCGCCAGCAGCTTGAGGTTTGGCGGATTCTACGAGCAGTACTTC	CASSLRFGGFYEQYF
TRBD2	NA	TRBJ2-7	TRBV3-1/TRBV3-2	TGTGCCAGCAGTTCCGGGAGGGCCATTCACGAGCAGTACTTC	CASSSGRAIHEQYF
NA	NA	TRBJ1-2	TRBV4-1	TGCGCCAGCAGCCAAGATCCTTTGGGCAGAAGCTATGGCTACACCTTC	CASSQDPLGRSYGYTF
NA	few	TRBJ2-7	TRBV4-1	TGCGCCAGCAGCCGGGGGGACAGCGGGTCGGGTGAGCAGTACTTC	CASSRGDSGSGEQYF
TRBD2	NA	TRBJ2-1	TRBV3-1/TRBV3-2	TGTGCCAGCAGCCGGGGACTAAAGGATGAGCAGTTCTTC	CASSRGLKDEQFF